This TCR beta chain was identified during a study of shared clonotypes between healthy human individuals. From CD4+ cells came CD45RA+ naive and CD45RA-negative memory subsets. A word on this clone: Its antigen is unknown.

Findings and limits, study-wide: On the whole, naive subsets had larger estimated richness than memory subsets had. Genetic and exposure-history diversity was limited by the small donor number. A handful of donors held around 5% of naive CD4 clonotypes in common.

Produced via immunoSEQ multiplex PCR; TCRdb's table is partial and in-frame only. The sample lists around 2.5 million clones, approximately 93% occurring once. Input material: naive CD4+ T cells from PBMCs. Subset noted: CD45RA+ positively selected. The TCR sequence derives from a man aged 18 to 35 in good health. Some clones in this sample may be carry-over from other donors' samples.

In DNA, the CDR3 is TGCGCCAGCAGCCCGGGAAGGGACTCTGGAAACACCATATATTTT. Protein product: CASSPGRDSGNTIYF. The chain has TRBV5-1 and TRBJ1-3; the D is unclear. The CDR3 spans 15 residues. Trimming left V 4 bases short and J 0 bases short, with 11 bases between. In germline, CDR1 is SGHRS, CDR2 YFSETQ.